The 9 T cell receptor beta chains listed next were all sequenced from one sample in a study of CD8+CD57+ T cells in acquired aplastic anemia. Flow cytometry had shown expanded CD8+CD57+ cells in the patients chosen for sequencing. Genomic DNA, the template, was used for profiling of the TCR beta VDJ and CDR3. MiXCR, run by TCRdb on the reads, gives a single entry per CDR3 protein. The table records fewer than 250,000 distinct CDR3 sequences, about half of them present only once. The source material was sorted CD4+, CD8+, or CD8+CD57+ T cells (not recorded which) from PBMCs. Source of these receptors: a human donor with aplastic anemia.

The chain is built from TRBV2 and TRBJ1-2, with D perhaps TRBD1 (5 bases). Germline V gene data show CDR1 as SNHLY and CDR2 as FYNNEI. The CDR3 sequence is 13 residues long. Trimming took off 1 base at V and 8 bases at J, with 11 bases between the two ends. For the CDR3, the DNA is TGTGCCAGCAGTGAAGGGTGGAGGGACGGCTACACCTTC. This sequence encodes CASSEGWRDGYTF.

This chain joins TRBV6-2 or TRBV6-3 and TRBJ2-6; D not resolved. Trimming cost V 10 bases and J 0 bases, with 16 bases left between them. The CDR3 runs 16 residues. Looked up from germline, CDR1 is MNHEY and CDR2 is SVGEGT. This CDR3 is CAIRGGLSSGANVLTF. CDR3 DNA: TGTGCCATCAGAGGTGGGCTGAGCTCTGGGGCCAACGTCCTGACTTTC.

At least ten counts were recorded for this clonotype. This chain links TRBV20-1 with TRBJ2-3; D is possibly TRBD1 or TRBD2 (5 bases each). Germline loops: CDR1 DFQATT, CDR2 SNEGSKA (reference sequence). V was clipped by 1 base and J by 2 bases, with 10 bases between them. The length of the CDR3 is 14 residues. As DNA, the CDR3 is TGCAGTGCTAGAGCGGGGCGGTCCACAGATACGCAGTATTTT. Translated: CSARAGRSTDTQYF.

This clonotype was found many times. The chain links TRBV4-1 to TRBJ1-1; 7 bases align to TRBD1. The CDR3 runs to 17 residues. J gave up 1 base and V 0 bases, and 8 bases lay outside the gene matches. Germline values: CDR1 MGHRA, CDR2 YSYEKL. This chain's CDR3 is CASSQERDSQANTEAFF. The CDR3 DNA is TGCGCCAGCAGCCAAGAAAGGGACAGCCAGGCGAACACTGAAGCTTTCTTT.

This rearrangement joins TRBV15 to TRBJ2-5, with 12 positions matching TRBD2. The CDR3 extends over 18 amino acids. The V gene end was trimmed by 0 bases and the J gene end by 5 bases; junction bases not matched to a gene: 10. CDR1 LNHNV and CDR2 YYDKDF come from the germline V gene (reference sequence). In DNA, the CDR3 is TGTGCCACCAGCAGAGATTCTTATGCTAGCGGGGGGGAGGAGACCCAGTACTTC. This translates into CATSRDSYASGGEETQYF. The entire variable domain, with the rest obtained from reference TRBV15 and TRBJ2-5, is as follows: DAMVIQNPRYQVTQFGKPVTLSCSQTLNHNVMYWYQQKSSQAPKLLFHYYDKDFNNEADTPDNFQSRRPNTSFCFLDIRSPGLGDTAMYLCATSRDSYASGGEETQYFGPGTRLLVL.

The chain links TRBV9 to TRBJ2-5; either TRBD1 or TRBD2 may fit D (6 bases each). Trimming took 0 bases from V and 5 from J, leaving 17 bases between them. The CDR3 contains 16 residues. CDR1 is SGDLS, CDR2 YYNGEE, per germline. The CDR3 sequence: CASSVGRDTPLETQYF. DNA of the CDR3: TGTGCCAGCAGCGTAGGGAGGGACACGCCGTTGGAGACCCAGTACTTC.

The chain couples TRBV10-1 to TRBJ2-3, with D tentatively TRBD1 (6 bases). CDR1 and CDR2 (germline): WNHNN, SYGVQD (reference sequence). The CDR3 length is 13 residues. The ends were cut back, 8 bases at V and 4 bases at J, with 13 bases in the middle. The CDR3 DNA reads as TGCGCCAGCTCGGGACATCAGGCAGATACGCAGTATTTT. This gives the protein CASSGHQADTQYF.

This sequence joins TRBV19 and TRBJ1-4, with a weak D call TRBD1 (6 bases). Deletions cut 4 bases from V and 4 bases from J, with 10 bases between. Germline V gives CDR1 LNHDA, CDR2 SQIVND (reference sequence). The CDR3 is 14 residues long. DNA of the CDR3: TGTGCCAGTAGTAAGGGGGGAAATAATGAAAAACTGTTTTTT. It yields the protein CASSKGGNNEKLFF.

The CDR3 DNA reads TGTGCCAGCAGCTCCCCGCCAGGGAATGAGCAGTTCTTC. This sequence encodes CASSSPPGNEQFF. The V call is TRBV7-8, the J call TRBJ2-1, with D perhaps matching TRBD1 (5 bases). V was trimmed by 4 bases and J by 7 bases, leaving 11 bases between them. The CDR3 runs 13 residues. From germline, CDR1 is SGHVS and CDR2 FQNEAQ. The full variable domain, in which reference TRBV7-8 and TRBJ2-1 provide the parts outside the CDR3, is GAGVSQSPRYKVAKRGQDVALRCDPISGHVSLFWYQQALGQGPEFLTYFQNEAQLDKSGLPSDRFFAERPEGSVSTLKIQRTQQEDSAVYLCASSSPPGNEQFFGPGTRLTVL.